Below are 3 T cell receptor beta chains sequenced from a single sample in a study of T-cell memory formation after mild COVID-19. Using its own MiXCR run on the 5' RACE reads, TCRdb lists one record per CDR3 protein. Seen here are about 360,000 distinct CDR3 sequences, 13% to 15% observed once, and the top ten hold less than 25%. What was sequenced was PBMCs or a T cell subset sorted from them (not recorded which). The receptors stem from a man aged 18-30 years who had mild COVID-19 (a few samples of this study predate the infection). Cell type and time point are not known.

The chain has TRBV9 and TRBJ2-3, with D possibly being TRBD1 (6 bases). V was clipped by 2 bases and J by 5 bases, with 12 bases between them. The length of the CDR3 is 14 residues. Germline lookup yields CDR1 SGDLS and CDR2 YYNGEE. The CDR3 loop reads CASSVLTGQDTQYF. The DNA of the CDR3 is TGTGCCAGCAGCGTTCTGACAGGACAAGATACGCAGTATTTT.

The chain links TRBV5-6 to TRBJ1-2; D uncertain. Germline V CDR1 and CDR2: SGHDT, YYEEEE. V was clipped by 4 bases and J by 1 base, with 11 bases between them. There are 14 residues in the CDR3. DNA of the CDR3: TGTGCCAGCAGCGTCCCGAAAATTAACTATGGCTACACCTTC. Its translation: CASSVPKINYGYTF. The variable domain in full, completed from reference TRBV5-6 and TRBJ1-2, reads DAGVTQSPTHLIKTRGQQVTLRCSPKSGHDTVSWYQQALGQGPQFIFQYYEEEERQRGNFPDRFSGHQFPNYSSELNVNALLLGDSALYLCASSVPKINYGYTFGSGTRLTVV.

This clonotype was picked up a small number of times. The chain employs TRBV12-3 or TRBV12-4 and TRBJ2-5; possible D gene TRBD1, 6 bases. The length of the CDR3 is 14 residues. V lost 4 bases to trimming and J lost 4 bases, with 13 bases between them. DNA for the CDR3: TGTGCCAGCAGTTCCGGCCGAGGGGGAGAGACCCAGTACTTC. Translating it yields CASSSGRGGETQYF.